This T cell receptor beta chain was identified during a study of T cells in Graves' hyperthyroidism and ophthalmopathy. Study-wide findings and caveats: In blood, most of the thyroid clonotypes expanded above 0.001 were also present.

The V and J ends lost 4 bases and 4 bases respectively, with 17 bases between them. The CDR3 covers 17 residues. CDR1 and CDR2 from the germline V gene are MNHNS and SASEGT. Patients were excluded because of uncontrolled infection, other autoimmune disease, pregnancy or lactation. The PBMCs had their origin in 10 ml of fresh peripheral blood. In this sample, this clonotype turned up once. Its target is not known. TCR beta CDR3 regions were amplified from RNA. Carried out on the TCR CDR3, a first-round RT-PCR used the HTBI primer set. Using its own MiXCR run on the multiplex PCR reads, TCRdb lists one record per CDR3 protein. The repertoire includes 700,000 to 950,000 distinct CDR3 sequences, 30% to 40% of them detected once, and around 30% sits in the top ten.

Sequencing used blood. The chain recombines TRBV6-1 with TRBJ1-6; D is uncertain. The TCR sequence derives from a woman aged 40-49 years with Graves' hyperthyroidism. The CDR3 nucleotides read TGTGCCAGCAGTGGAAAGGCTGCTCCCCTTTATAATTCACCCCTCCACTTT. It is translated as CASSGKAAPLYNSPLHF.